A single sample gave rise to the 14 T cell receptor beta chains below, sequenced in a study of OX40 agonist ivuxolimab in advanced cancers. Clones were read by immunoSEQ multiplex PCR, and TCRdb kept only the in-frame ones, dropping some. The sample includes approximately 70,000 clones, approximately 81% seen only once; the top ten take 17%. The source was CD4+ or CD8+ T cells sorted from blood, collected in a trial of the OX40 agonist ivuxolimab. Receptors originate from an adult with an advanced solid tumor such as melanoma, head and neck, liver or kidney cancer.

CDR3 bases: TGTGCCAGCAGCTTGGGAGCAGGGGGCGGGGAGACCCAGTACTTC. This sequence encodes CASSLGAGGGETQYF. The chain uses TRBV5-6 and TRBJ2-5; 8 nucleotides line up with TRBD1. The V segment lost 0 bases and the J segment 5 bases; nucleotides outside the gene matches: 6. The CDR3 extends over 15 amino acids. Germline CDR1 reads SGHDT; CDR2 reads YYEEEE.

The chain recombines TRBV5-4 with TRBJ2-1; D not resolved. The germline V and J ends were trimmed by 4 bases and 4 bases, with 9 bases remaining between them. The length of the CDR3 is 13 residues. Germline V gene sequence: CDR1 SGHNT, CDR2 YYREEE (reference sequence). The CDR3 sequence is CASSPGSYNEQFF. The CDR3 coding sequence is TGTGCCAGCAGCCCCGGGTCATACAATGAGCAGTTCTTC.

This rearrangement joins TRBV6-1 to TRBJ2-1; 8 bases match TRBD2. The V gene's germline CDR1 is MNHNS and CDR2 SASEGT. The J segment lost 8 bases and the V segment lost 6 bases, leaving 12 bases of the junction unmatched. This CDR3 spans 15 amino acids. The chain's CDR3 is CASRATLAGGYEQFF. The CDR3 bases are TGTGCCAGCAGGGCAACTTTGGCGGGAGGCTATGAGCAGTTCTTC.

This chain links TRBV5-4 with TRBJ1-5; 8 bases align to TRBD1. From germline, CDR1 is SGHNT and CDR2 YYREEE (reference sequence). The CDR3 is made up of 14 amino acids. Trimming at V came to 4 bases and at J to 7 bases, leaving 7 bases not matched to a gene. The CDR3 DNA follows: TGTGCCAGCAGCCACGGACAGGGACGCCAGCCCCAGCATTTT. Translating it yields CASSHGQGRQPQHF.

This chain uses TRBV29-1 with TRBJ2-7, with 8 bases lining up with TRBD2. The CDR3 has 15 amino acids. V dropped 1 base and J dropped 2; count of bases not matched to a gene: 7. From germline, CDR1 is SQVTM and CDR2 ANQGSEA. CDR3 region: CSVEGRTGGAYEQYF. The CDR3 nucleotides are TGCAGCGTTGAAGGCAGGACCGGGGGGGCCTACGAGCAGTACTTC.

This clone was counted a few times. The chain is built from TRBV28 and TRBJ1-2; D ambiguous. Trimming shortened V by 6 bases and J by 3 bases, and 14 bases separated the two germline ends. CDR3 length equals 14 residues. Germline assignment: CDR1 MDHEN and CDR2 SYDVKM. CDR3 sequence: CASSQWVDYYGYTF. DNA for the CDR3: TGTGCCAGCAGCCAATGGGTGGATTACTATGGCTACACCTTC.

This clone was seen a single time. The rearrangement uses TRBV2 and TRBJ1-1, with D maybe TRBD1 (6 bases). Germline-derived CDR1 and CDR2 are SNHLY and FYNNEI. The CDR3 loop spans 14 amino acids. V lost 1 base, J lost 1 base, and 7 bases lay in between. CDR3 sequence (DNA): TGTGCCAGCAGTGAAGGGGGACAGAACACTGAAGCTTTCTTT. Protein sequence: CASSEGGQNTEAFF.

CDR3 nucleotide sequence: TGTGCCAGTAGTATAGGCCCCAGAAGCACAGATACGCAGTATTTT. Translated: CASSIGPRSTDTQYF. V and J are TRBV19 and TRBJ2-3; D gene uncertain. The CDR3 runs to 15 residues. Germline lookup yields CDR1 LNHDA and CDR2 SQIVND (reference sequence). The V end was cut by 1 base, the J end by 0 bases, with 8 bases between.

The chain employs TRBV5-6 and TRBJ1-3, with D unresolved. From germline, CDR1 is SGHDT and CDR2 YYEEEE. The CDR3 loop spans 17 amino acids. Trimming shortened V by 3 bases and J by 0 bases, and 16 bases separated the two germline ends. The CDR3 coding sequence is TGTGCCAGCAGCTCAAGGTGGGAGCCCGTCTCTGGAAACACCATATATTTT. It codes for CASSSRWEPVSGNTIYF.

The chain has TRBV6-1 and TRBJ2-3; 9 bases align to TRBD2. The length of the CDR3 is 16 residues. With V trimmed by 2 bases and J by 1 base, 4 bases remained unmatched. Germline V gene lookup returns CDR1 MNHNS and CDR2 SASEGT. The CDR3 sequence is CASSESWTSGTDTQYF. Written as DNA, the CDR3 is TGTGCCAGCAGTGAAAGCTGGACTAGCGGCACAGATACGCAGTATTTT.

The chain joins TRBV19 to TRBJ2-1, with TRBD1 matching 9 bases. The CDR3 totals 13 residues. CDR1 is LNHDA and CDR2 is SQIVND in the germline V gene (reference sequence). J gave up 4 bases and V 7 bases, and 2 bases lay outside the gene matches. As DNA, the CDR3 is TGTGCCAGTAATGGACAGGGGTACAATGAGCAGTTCTTC. Encoded protein: CASNGQGYNEQFF.

The chain links TRBV5-1 to TRBJ2-2, with TRBD2 matching over 10 bases. The junction had 8 bases not matched to a gene; V was cut back by 4 bases and J by 2 bases. CDR1 SGHRS and CDR2 YFSETQ come from the germline V gene. There are 17 residues in the CDR3. The CDR3 DNA sequence: TGCGCCAGCAGCCTCGGACTAGCGGCTATTAACACCGGGGAGCTGTTTTTT. Protein: CASSLGLAAINTGELFF.

V usage is TRBV28 and J usage is TRBJ1-5, with 7 bases identical to TRBD1. After removal of 9 bases from V and 2 bases from J, the junction contained 7 bases not matched to a gene. The CDR3 has 14 residues. CDR1 MDHEN and CDR2 SYDVKM come from the germline V gene. This CDR3 reads CASEGAGGNQPQHF. The CDR3 region has the DNA TGTGCCAGTGAGGGGGCCGGGGGCAATCAGCCCCAGCATTTT.

A few counts support this clone. The chain uses TRBV5-1 and TRBJ2-2; D may correspond to TRBD1 or TRBD2 (5 bases each). Germline V gives CDR1 SGHRS, CDR2 YFSETQ. The CDR3 covers 15 residues. Trimming pared 0 bases from V and 3 bases from J, leaving 9 bases between. The CDR3 protein is CASSLELGDTGELFF. In DNA, the CDR3 is TGCGCCAGCAGCTTGGAGTTGGGGGACACCGGGGAGCTGTTTTTT.